The 20 T cell receptor beta chains presented below share a single source sample, sequenced in a study of cytomegalovirus exposure and HLA in healthy donors. PCR primers comprised 60 Vbeta and 13 Jbeta primers. TCRdb's table, derived via immunoSEQ multiplex PCR, lists solely in-frame clones and lacks some. In the table there are approximately 200,000 clones, around 77% of which are singletons. Sequencing input: PBMCs. The source of these receptors is a woman between 18 and 30 years old in good health and CMV-seronegative.

The gene calls are TRBV6-1 and TRBJ1-1, with D unresolved. The CDR3 totals 13 residues. The V gene's germline CDR1 is MNHNS and CDR2 SASEGT. V was clipped by 6 bases and J by 0 bases, with 8 bases between them. CDR3 in DNA: TGTGCCAGCAGGAGAGCGATGAACACTGAAGCTTTCTTT. Amino acid sequence: CASRRAMNTEAFF.

The chain has TRBV29-1 and TRBJ2-7; 8 bases line up with TRBD1. In germline, CDR1 is SQVTM, CDR2 ANQGSEA. V gave up 1 base and J gave up 1 base; unmatched junction bases: 6. The CDR3 consists of 15 residues. The CDR3 bases are TGCAGCGTTGAAGCCCGGACAGGGCGATCCTACGAGCAGTACTTC. This translates into CSVEARTGRSYEQYF.

The gene calls are TRBV7-9 and TRBJ2-1; the match to TRBD1 covers 7 bases. CDR1 and CDR2 from the germline V gene are SEHNR and FQNEAQ (reference sequence). The CDR3 contains 12 residues. V shed 5 bases and J 6 bases; nucleotides not matched to a gene: 1. Written as DNA, the CDR3 is TGTGCCAGCAGCGACAGGGCCAATGAGCAGTTCTTC. Translated: CASSDRANEQFF.

The chain recombines TRBV6-1 with TRBJ2-3, with 10 bases fitting TRBD1. With V trimmed by 5 bases and J by 4 bases, 6 bases remained unmatched. Per the germline V gene, CDR1 is MNHNS and CDR2 is SASEGT. The CDR3 sequence is 15 residues long. The CDR3 DNA reads TGTGCCAGCAGTCTTCGACAGGGGGCCCCAGATACGCAGTATTTT. It codes for CASSLRQGAPDTQYF.

This chain uses TRBV5-4 with TRBJ2-1, with D possibly TRBD1 on 6 matching bases. The CDR3 has 15 amino acids. In germline, CDR1 is SGHNT, CDR2 YYREEE (reference sequence). Between the trimmed V and J ends, which lost 1 base and 3 bases, there was a span of 11 bases. The CDR3 spells CASSLKQGIYNEQFF. The CDR3 region has the DNA TGTGCCAGCAGCTTGAAACAGGGCATCTACAATGAGCAGTTCTTC. The complete variable domain, with remaining parts taken from reference TRBV5-4 and TRBJ2-1, reads ETGVTQSPTHLIKTRGQQVTLRCSSQSGHNTVSWYQQALGQGPQFIFQYYREEENGRGNFPPRFSGLQFPNYSSELNVNALELDDSALYLCASSLKQGIYNEQFFGPGTRLTVL.

The chain links TRBV6-1 to TRBJ2-7; 7 bases line up with TRBD1. V shed 0 bases and J 1 base; nucleotides not matched to a gene: 3. The CDR3 extends over 15 amino acids. Germline loops: CDR1 MNHNS, CDR2 SASEGT. In nucleotides, the CDR3 is TGTGCCAGCAGTGAAGCGGGGGACAGTTCCTACGAGCAGTACTTC. Translating gives CASSEAGDSSYEQYF.

The chain employs TRBV5-1 and TRBJ2-5; a possible D gene is TRBD2 (5 bases). V was cut by 0 bases and J by 1 base, with 10 bases left in between. Germline CDR1 is SGHRS and CDR2 is YFSETQ. There are 15 residues in the CDR3. CDR3 loop: CASSLGRLAQETQYF. The DNA of the CDR3 is TGCGCCAGCAGCTTGGGTAGGCTAGCCCAAGAGACCCAGTACTTC. The variable domain in full, with the rest retrieved from reference TRBV5-1 and TRBJ2-5, is KAGVTQTPRYLIKTRGQQVTLSCSPISGHRSVSWYQQTPGQGLQFLFEYFSETQRNKGNFPGRFSGRQFSNSRSEMNVSTLELGDSALYLCASSLGRLAQETQYFGPGTRLLVL.

The table lists this clone with a count of one. This rearrangement joins TRBV5-1 to TRBJ1-1; D call uncertain. The CDR3 runs 12 residues. V was pared by 2 bases and J by 1 base, with 3 bases between. Germline lookup yields CDR1 SGHRS and CDR2 YFSETQ. In DNA form, the CDR3 reads TGCGCCAGCAGCTTCTCGAACACTGAAGCTTTCTTT. Its translation is CASSFSNTEAFF.

The V call is TRBV5-8, the J call TRBJ1-2; the D gene is possibly TRBD1 (6 bases). The CDR3 extends over 14 amino acids. The germline V gene encodes CDR1 SGHTS and CDR2 YDEGEE. V lost 4 bases to trimming and J lost 4 bases, with 14 bases between them. CDR3 nucleotide sequence: TGTGCCAGCAGCCCAGAACAGGGACCCTATGGCTACACCTTC. Translating gives CASSPEQGPYGYTF.

Points on this clone: At the DNA level, this CDR3 is encoded by other sequences in the same sample as well. This chain uses TRBV5-1 with TRBJ1-1, with unresolved D. The length of the CDR3 is 14 residues. The V end lost 0 bases, the J end lost 1 base, and 7 bases lay between the germline ends. The germline CDR1 and CDR2 sequences are SGHRS and YFSETQ. DNA for the CDR3: TGCGCCAGCAGCTTGGCCGGAGGGAACACTGAAGCTTTCTTT. Protein sequence: CASSLAGGNTEAFF.

The chain employs TRBV7-3 and TRBJ2-7; D not certain. The CDR3 has 14 residues. Germline V CDR1 and CDR2: SGHTA, FQGTGA. Trimming took off 2 bases at V and 1 base at J, with 9 bases between the two ends. DNA of the CDR3: TGTGCCAGCAGCTTATTTGGCGGATCCTACGAGCAGTACTTC. This sequence encodes CASSLFGGSYEQYF.

The V call is TRBV15, the J call TRBJ1-5, with TRBD1 as a possible D gene (6 bases). Germline CDR1 reads LNHNV; CDR2 reads YYDKDF (reference sequence). The CDR3 is made up of 14 amino acids. The V gene lost 8 bases and the J gene lost 5 bases, with 16 bases spanning the gap. The CDR3 nucleotides read TGTGCCACCTCTAGGGGGACGAGGCATCAGCCCCAGCATTTT. This sequence encodes CATSRGTRHQPQHF. The full variable domain, rest sourced from reference TRBV15 and TRBJ1-5, is DAMVIQNPRYQVTQFGKPVTLSCSQTLNHNVMYWYQQKSSQAPKLLFHYYDKDFNNEADTPDNFQSRRPNTSFCFLDIRSPGLGDTAMYLCATSRGTRHQPQHFGDGTRLSIL.

The V gene is TRBV7-9, the J gene TRBJ2-7; no reliable D call. Germline V gene sequence: CDR1 SEHNR, CDR2 FQNEAQ (reference sequence). CDR3 length: 17 amino acids. The V and J ends lost 3 bases and 0 bases respectively, with 18 bases between them. The CDR3: CASSFYSVSASSYEQYF. The CDR3 coding sequence is TGTGCCAGCAGCTTCTATTCTGTCTCAGCGAGCTCCTACGAGCAGTACTTC.

The chain combines TRBV29-1 with TRBJ1-2; a weak D match, TRBD1 (5 bases). The CDR3 is made up of 11 amino acids. Deletions cut 3 bases from V and 4 bases from J, with 6 bases between. Per the germline V gene, CDR1 is SQVTM and CDR2 is ANQGSEA. The CDR3 region has the DNA TGCAGCGTTGATGACAGCTATGGCTACACCTTC. Encoded protein: CSVDDSYGYTF.

This rearrangement joins TRBV7-6 to TRBJ2-7; 10 nucleotides align to TRBD2. After removal of 0 bases from V and 3 bases from J, the junction contained 2 bases not matched to a gene. The length of the CDR3 is 15 residues. Germline V gene lookup returns CDR1 SGHVS and CDR2 FNYEAQ. This chain's CDR3 is CASSLASGGVYEQYF. The CDR3, as DNA: TGTGCCAGCAGCTTAGCCAGCGGGGGGGTCTACGAGCAGTACTTC.

CDR3 DNA: TGTGCCAGCGAAGGCGGTGGCTATGGCTACACCTTC. It codes for CASEGGGYGYTF. The chain joins TRBV25-1 to TRBJ1-2; D is uncertain. The CDR3 spans 12 residues. Trimming pared 8 bases from V and 4 bases from J, leaving 11 bases between. Germline-derived CDR1 and CDR2 are MGHDK and SYGVNS.

This chain links TRBV7-9 with TRBJ2-7; TRBD1 agrees at 9 bases. The junction had 14 bases not matched to a gene; V was cut back by 5 bases and J by 0 bases. This CDR3 is built from 18 residues. Looked up from germline, CDR1 is SEHNR and CDR2 is FQNEAQ (reference sequence). CDR3 bases: TGTGCCAGCAGCCCAACAGGGGGACAGGGAGCCCTCTCCTACGAGCAGTACTTC. It codes for CASSPTGGQGALSYEQYF.

The rearrangement links TRBV7-6 to TRBJ2-6; D perhaps matches TRBD2 (7 bases). Germline CDR1 SGHVS, CDR2 FNYEAQ. Trimming removed 0 bases at V and 1 base at J, with 13 bases between. CDR3 length: 18 amino acids. CDR3 in amino acids: CASSLALEGGSGANVLTF. As DNA, the CDR3 is TGTGCCAGCAGCTTAGCCTTGGAGGGGGGGTCTGGGGCCAACGTCCTGACTTTC.

The chain couples TRBV7-2 to TRBJ2-1; 14 bases fit TRBD2. The CDR3 has 15 residues. After removal of 8 bases from V and 6 bases from J, the junction contained 6 bases not matched to a gene. Germline V lookup: CDR1 SGHTA, CDR2 FQGNSA. In DNA, the CDR3 is TGTGCCAGCGCGAGACTAGCGGGAGGGCCCAATGAGCAGTTCTTC. Translation gives CASARLAGGPNEQFF.

V usage is TRBV2 and J usage is TRBJ1-5, with TRBD1 identical over 7 bases. Germline V gene data show CDR1 as SNHLY and CDR2 as FYNNEI. This CDR3 is 15 amino acids long. The trim removed 7 bases at V and 0 bases at J, leaving 6 bases unmatched. CDR3 sequence: CASISRQGSNQPQHF. CDR3 bases: TGTGCCAGCATCTCCAGACAGGGTAGCAATCAGCCCCAGCATTTT.